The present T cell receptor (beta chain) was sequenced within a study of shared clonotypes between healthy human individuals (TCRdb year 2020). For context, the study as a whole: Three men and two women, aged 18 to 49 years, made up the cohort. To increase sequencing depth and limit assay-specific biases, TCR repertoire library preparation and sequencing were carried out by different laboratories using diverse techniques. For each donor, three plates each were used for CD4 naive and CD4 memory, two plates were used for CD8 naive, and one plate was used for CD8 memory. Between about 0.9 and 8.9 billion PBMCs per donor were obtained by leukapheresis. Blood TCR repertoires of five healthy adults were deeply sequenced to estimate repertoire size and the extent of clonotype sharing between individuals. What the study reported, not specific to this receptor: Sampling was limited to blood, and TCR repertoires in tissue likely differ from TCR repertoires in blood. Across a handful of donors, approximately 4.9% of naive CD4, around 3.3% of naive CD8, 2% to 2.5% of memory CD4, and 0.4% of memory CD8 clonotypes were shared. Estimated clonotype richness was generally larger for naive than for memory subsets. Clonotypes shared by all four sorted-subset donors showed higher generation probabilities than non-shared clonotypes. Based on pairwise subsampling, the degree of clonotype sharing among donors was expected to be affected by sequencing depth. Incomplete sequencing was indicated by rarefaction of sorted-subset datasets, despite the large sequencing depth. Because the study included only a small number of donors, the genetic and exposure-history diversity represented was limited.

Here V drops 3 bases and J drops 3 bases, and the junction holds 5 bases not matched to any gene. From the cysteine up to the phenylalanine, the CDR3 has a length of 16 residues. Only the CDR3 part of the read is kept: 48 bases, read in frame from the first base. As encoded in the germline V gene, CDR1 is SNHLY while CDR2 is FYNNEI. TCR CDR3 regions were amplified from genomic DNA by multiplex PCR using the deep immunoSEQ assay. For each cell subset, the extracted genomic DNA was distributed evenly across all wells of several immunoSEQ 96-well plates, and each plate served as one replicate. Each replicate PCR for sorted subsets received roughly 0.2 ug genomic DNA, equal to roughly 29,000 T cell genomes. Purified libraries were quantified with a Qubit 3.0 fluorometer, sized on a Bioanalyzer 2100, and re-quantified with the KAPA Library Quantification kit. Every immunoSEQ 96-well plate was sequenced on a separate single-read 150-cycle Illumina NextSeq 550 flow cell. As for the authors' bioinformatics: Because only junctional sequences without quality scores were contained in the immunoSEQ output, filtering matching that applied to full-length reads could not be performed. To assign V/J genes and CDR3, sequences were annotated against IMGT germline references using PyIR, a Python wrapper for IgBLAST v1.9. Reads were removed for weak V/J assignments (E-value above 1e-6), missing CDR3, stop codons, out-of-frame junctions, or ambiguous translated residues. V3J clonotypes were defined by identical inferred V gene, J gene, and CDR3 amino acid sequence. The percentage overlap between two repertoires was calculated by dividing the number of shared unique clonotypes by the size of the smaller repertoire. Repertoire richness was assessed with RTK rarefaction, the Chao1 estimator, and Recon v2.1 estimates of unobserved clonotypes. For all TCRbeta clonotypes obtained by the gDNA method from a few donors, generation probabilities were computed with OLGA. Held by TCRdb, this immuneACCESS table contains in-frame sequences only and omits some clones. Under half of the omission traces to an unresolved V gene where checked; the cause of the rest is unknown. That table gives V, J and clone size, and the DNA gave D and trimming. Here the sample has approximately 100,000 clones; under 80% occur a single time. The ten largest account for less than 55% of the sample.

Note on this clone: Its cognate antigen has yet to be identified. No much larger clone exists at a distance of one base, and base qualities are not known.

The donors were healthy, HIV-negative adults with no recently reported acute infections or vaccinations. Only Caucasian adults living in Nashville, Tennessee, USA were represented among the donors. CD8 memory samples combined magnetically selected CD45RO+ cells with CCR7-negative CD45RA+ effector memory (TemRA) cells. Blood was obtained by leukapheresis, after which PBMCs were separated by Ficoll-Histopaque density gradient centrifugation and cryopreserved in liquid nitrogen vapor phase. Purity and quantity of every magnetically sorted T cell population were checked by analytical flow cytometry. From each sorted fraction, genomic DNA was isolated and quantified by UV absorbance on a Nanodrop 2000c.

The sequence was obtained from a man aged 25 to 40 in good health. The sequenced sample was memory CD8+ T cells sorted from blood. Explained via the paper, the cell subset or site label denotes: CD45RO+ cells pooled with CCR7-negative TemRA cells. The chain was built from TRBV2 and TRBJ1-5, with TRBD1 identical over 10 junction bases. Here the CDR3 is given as CASSESTGGSNQPQHF. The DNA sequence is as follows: TGTGCCAGCAGTGAGTCGACAGGGGGCTCCAATCAGCCCCAGCATTTT.